This entry is about one T cell receptor (beta chain). Study processing details: Nucleated cell number was recorded as an estimate derived from reference gene primer amplification. The table came from immunoSEQ multiplex PCR; TCRdb's copy has only in-frame clones and leaves some out. D and trimming come from the DNA, and the V and J calls and clone size come from that table. The sample lists 90,000 or so clones; approximately 80% were seen once. The sample originates from a study of blood T cell repertoires in COVID-19. Turning to the study itself: The United States, Italy and Spain provided the acute and convalescent COVID-19 samples.

The sample was peripheral blood. The clonotype was recovered from a man aged 55 to 70 with acute or convalescent COVID-19.

The CDR3 spells CASRQAGGRLEQFF. The CDR3 DNA is TGTGCCAGCAGGCAAGCGGGGGGGCGGCTTGAGCAGTTCTTC. The rearrangement uses TRBV6-5 and TRBJ2-1; 10 positions match TRBD2. Germline V CDR1 and CDR2: MNHEY, SVGAGI. Trimming took 6 bases from V and 9 from J; bases not matched to a gene: 8. The CDR3 contains 14 residues.